This TCR beta chain derives from a study of T cell responses to AZD1222 COVID-19 vaccine. Study-wide context: The analysis combined second doses at about 4 or about 12 weeks. General study findings and limits: Close to half of all spike-specific TCRs reportedly target regions of the variants that are unmutated. Two AZD1222 doses significantly raised spike-specific TCR breadth and depth over controls. Repertoire sampling was restricted to post-peak T cell response timepoints.

Turning to this clone: Its target is unknown.

Germline values: CDR1 KGHSH, CDR2 LQKENI. CDR3 size: 12 residues. Trimming left V 4 bases short and J 5 bases short, with 8 bases between. Clones were read by immunoSEQ multiplex PCR, and TCRdb kept only the in-frame ones, dropping some. The table lists around 120,000 clones, about nine tenths of them singletons. The TCR comes from an adult in good health. This chain uses TRBV18 with TRBJ1-1; unclear D gene. This material consisted of peripheral blood, taken on day 0 of AZD1222 vaccination. CDR3 sequence (DNA): TGTGCCAGCTCACAGGGAGAGACTGAAGCTTTCTTT. It encodes CASSQGETEAFF.